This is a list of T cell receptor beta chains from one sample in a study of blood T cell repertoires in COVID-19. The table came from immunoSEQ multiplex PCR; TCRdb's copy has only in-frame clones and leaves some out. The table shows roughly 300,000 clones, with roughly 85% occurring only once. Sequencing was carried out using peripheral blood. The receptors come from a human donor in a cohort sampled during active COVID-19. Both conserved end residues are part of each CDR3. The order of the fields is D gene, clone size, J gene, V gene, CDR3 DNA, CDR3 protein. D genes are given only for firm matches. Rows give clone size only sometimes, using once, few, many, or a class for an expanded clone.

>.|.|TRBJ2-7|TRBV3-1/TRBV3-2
TGTGCCAGCAGCCAAGAAGGGGACGAGCAGTACTTC
CASSQEGDEQYF
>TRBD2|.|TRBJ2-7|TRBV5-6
TGTGCCAGCAGCCCATCACTAGCGGGGGTCTACGAGCAGTACTTC
CASSPSLAGVYEQYF
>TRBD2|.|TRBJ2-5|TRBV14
TGTGCCAGCAGCCAAGTCGTCCCGTTGGCTAGCGGGGAGACCCAGTACTTC
CASSQVVPLASGETQYF
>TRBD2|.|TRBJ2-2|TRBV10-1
TGCGCCAGCAGTGGGGGACTAGCGGGGCTAAACACCGGGGAGCTGTTTTTT
CASSGGLAGLNTGELFF
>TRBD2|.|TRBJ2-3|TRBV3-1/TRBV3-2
TGTGCCAGCAGCCAACCAACTAGCGGGGGGGCGAATACGCAGTATTTT
CASSQPTSGGANTQYF
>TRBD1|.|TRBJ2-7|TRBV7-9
TGTGCCAGCAGCGGACAGGTCTCCTACGAGCAGTACTTC
CASSGQVSYEQYF
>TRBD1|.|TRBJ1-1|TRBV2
TGTGCCAGCAGTCCGGGACAGGGGTCTGAAGCTTTCTTT
CASSPGQGSEAFF
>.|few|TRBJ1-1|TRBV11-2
TGTGCCAGCAGTGTCGCAGGGACTGAAGCTTTCTTT
CASSVAGTEAFF
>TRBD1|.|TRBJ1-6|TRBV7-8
TGTGCCAGCAGCCCCCGGGACAGGGTCTCACCCCTCCACTTT
CASSPRDRVSPLHF
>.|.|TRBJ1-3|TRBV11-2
TGTGCCAGCAGCTCCTCGGACATGGGTTTCGTCTCTGGAAACACCATATATTTT
CASSSSDMGFVSGNTIYF
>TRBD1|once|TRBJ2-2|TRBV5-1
TGCGCCAGCAGCCTCCGGACAGGGGCTACGAACACCGGGGAGCTGTTTTTT
CASSLRTGATNTGELFF
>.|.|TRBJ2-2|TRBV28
TGTGCCAGCAGTTTATCGGACTTAAGAACCGGGGAGCTGTTTTTT
CASSLSDLRTGELFF
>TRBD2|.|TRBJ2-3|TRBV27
TGTGCCAGCAGTTTAAATAGCGGGGGAAGCACAGATACGCAGTATTTT
CASSLNSGGSTDTQYF
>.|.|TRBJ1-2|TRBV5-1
TGCGCCAGCAGCTTGGACCCGGACTATGGCTACACCTTC
CASSLDPDYGYTF
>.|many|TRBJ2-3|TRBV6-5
TGTGCCAGCAGTATGCGGGCTGATACGCAGTATTTT
CASSMRADTQYF
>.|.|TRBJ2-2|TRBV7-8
TGTGCCAGCAGCCCACTAATGGACAGTTTGAAGACCGGGGAGCTGTTTTTT
CASSPLMDSLKTGELFF
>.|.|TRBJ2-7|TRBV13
TGTGCCAGCAGCTTATCAACCCGGGGAAATGGCTACGAGCAGTACTTC
CASSLSTRGNGYEQYF
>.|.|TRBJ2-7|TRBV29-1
TGCAGCGTTGTACAGAGTCCCTACGAGCAGTACTTC
CSVVQSPYEQYF
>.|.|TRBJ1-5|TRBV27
TGTGCCAGCAGTCAGAACAGGAATCAGCCCCAGCATTTT
CASSQNRNQPQHF
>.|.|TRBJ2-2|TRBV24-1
TGTGCCACCGCGGCAGCGATTAACACCGGGGAGCTGTTTTTT
CATAAAINTGELFF
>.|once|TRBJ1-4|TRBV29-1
TGCAGCGTTGATCAGCAGGGCACTGAAAAACTGTTTTTT
CSVDQQGTEKLFF
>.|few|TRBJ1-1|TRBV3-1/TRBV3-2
TGTGCCAGCAGCCGTTTCGGGGTTGGAGAAGCTTTCTTT
CASSRFGVGEAFF
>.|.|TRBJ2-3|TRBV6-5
TGTGCCAGCAGTTACTCGACCGGGGGTGGCACAGATACGCAGTATTTT
CASSYSTGGGTDTQYF
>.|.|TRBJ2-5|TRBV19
TGTGCCACCAACCCAGGAGGGGTAGTCCAAGAGACCCAGTACTTC
CATNPGGVVQETQYF
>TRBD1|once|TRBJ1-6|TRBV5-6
TGTGCCAGCAGCCCACTGGGACAGTTGAATTCACCCCTCCACTTT
CASSPLGQLNSPLHF
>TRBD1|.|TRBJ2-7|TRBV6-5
TGTGCCAGCGCCGGGACAGGGTATACCGAGCAGTACTTC
CASAGTGYTEQYF
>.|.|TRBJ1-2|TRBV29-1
TGCAGCGTTGAAGCAGGCCTCGGCTATGGCTACACCTTC
CSVEAGLGYGYTF
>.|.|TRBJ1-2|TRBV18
TGTGCCAGCTCCCCCACAGCACTCTATGGCTACACCTTC
CASSPTALYGYTF
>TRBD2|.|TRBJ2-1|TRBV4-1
TGCGCCAGCAGCCTAGGGACTAGCGGGGGGGATGAGCAGTTCTTC
CASSLGTSGGDEQFF
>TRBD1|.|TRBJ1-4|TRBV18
TGTGCCAGCTCACCCTCGACATACCAGGGGGCTAATGAAAAACTGTTTTTT
CASSPSTYQGANEKLFF
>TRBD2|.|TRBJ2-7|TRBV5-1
TGCGCCAGCAGCGACGGGACTAGCGGAGCCTACGAGCAGTACTTC
CASSDGTSGAYEQYF
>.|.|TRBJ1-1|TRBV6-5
TGTGCCAGCAGTCTTGAAGGACAGCTCACTGAAGCTTTCTTT
CASSLEGQLTEAFF
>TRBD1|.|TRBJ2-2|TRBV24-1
TGTGCCACCAGTGGTCCGCTACGGGACAGCTCTGACAACACCGGGGAGCTGTTTTTT
CATSGPLRDSSDNTGELFF
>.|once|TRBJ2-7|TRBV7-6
TGTGCCAGCAGCTTAGATTCGACTAGGCAATTTGGTTCCTACGAGCAGTACTTC
CASSLDSTRQFGSYEQYF
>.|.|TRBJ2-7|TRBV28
TGTGCCAGCAGTGCTCCTACCGGGTCCGATCCCTACGAGCAGTACTTC
CASSAPTGSDPYEQYF
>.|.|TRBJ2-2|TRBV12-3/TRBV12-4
TGTGCCAGCAGTTCCAGCGGGCCCGGGGAGCTGTTTTTT
CASSSSGPGELFF
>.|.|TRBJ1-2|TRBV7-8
TGTGCCAGCAGCTTAGCGGAGGGAATCCCGGGCGGCTACACCTTC
CASSLAEGIPGGYTF
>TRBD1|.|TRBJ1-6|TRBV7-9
TGTGCCAGCAGCTTAGTTCAGGGGGAGTCGTCACCCCTCCACTTT
CASSLVQGESSPLHF
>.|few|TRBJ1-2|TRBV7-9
TGTGCCAGCAGCTTAGGGGCAGGGATCTATGGCTACACCTTC
CASSLGAGIYGYTF
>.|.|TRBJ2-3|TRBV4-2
TGTGCCAGCAGCCAAGATGAGCCCTTCACAGATACGCAGTATTTT
CASSQDEPFTDTQYF
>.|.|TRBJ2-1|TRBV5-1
TGCGCCAGCAGCTCCACAACCAAGGAGCAGTTCTTC
CASSSTTKEQFF
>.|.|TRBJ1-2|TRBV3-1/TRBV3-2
TGTGCCAGCAGCCAGCTTGGACAGAGCTTGGATGGCTACACCTTC
CASSQLGQSLDGYTF
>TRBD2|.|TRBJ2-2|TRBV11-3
TGTGCCAGCAGCACAAGCGGGGGGGCCGGTTATAGCACCGGGGAGCTGTTTTTT
CASSTSGGAGYSTGELFF
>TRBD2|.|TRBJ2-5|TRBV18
TGTGCCAGCTCACCCAGGACTAGACAAGAGACCCAGTACTTC
CASSPRTRQETQYF
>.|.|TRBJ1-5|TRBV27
TGTGCCAGCGGGAGGCTAAATCAGCCCCAGCATTTT
CASGRLNQPQHF
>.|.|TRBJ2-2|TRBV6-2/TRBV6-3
TGTGCCAGCAGTTCCGGGATTGGACCCGGGGAGCTGTTTTTT
CASSSGIGPGELFF
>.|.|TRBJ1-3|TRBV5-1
TGCGCCAGCAGCTTGGTGTATGAGGGACTGAAGGGAAACACCATATATTTT
CASSLVYEGLKGNTIYF
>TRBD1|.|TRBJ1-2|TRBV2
TGTGCCAGCAGTGAGCCCGGGACAGGGACGCTCGGACGGTTCGCCTATGGCTACACCTTC
CASSEPGTGTLGRFAYGYTF
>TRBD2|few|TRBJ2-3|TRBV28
TGTGCCAGCAGTGTCAACGGGGGGAATACGCAGTATTTT
CASSVNGGNTQYF
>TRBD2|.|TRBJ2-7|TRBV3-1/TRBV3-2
TGTGCCAGCAGCCAAGAATGGACTAGCGGGGGGAGCTCCTACGAGCAGTACTTC
CASSQEWTSGGSSYEQYF
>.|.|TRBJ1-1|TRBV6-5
TGTGCCAGCGACAGGATTAACACTGAAGCTTTCTTT
CASDRINTEAFF